The rows below give T cell receptor beta chains drawn from one sample of a study of blood T cell repertoires in COVID-19. The table came from immunoSEQ multiplex PCR; TCRdb's copy has only in-frame clones and leaves some out. The sample has some 200,000 clones; 84% are singletons. The source material was peripheral blood. These receptors came from a woman aged 60 to 75 who had recovered from COVID-19. Both conserved end residues are part of each CDR3. D genes are given only for firm matches. Size is omitted from some rows. Given values are once, few, many or a class for expanded clones.

V	J	D	size	DNA	CDR3
TRBV7-2	TRBJ2-1	.	.	TGTGCCAGCAGCCCACAAAGGTTCGCCACTACTCAGTTCTTC	CASSPQRFATTQFF
TRBV2	TRBJ1-2	TRBD1	.	TGTGCCAGCAGCTACAGGGGGCTTGGTTATGGCTACACCTTC	CASSYRGLGYGYTF
TRBV23-1	TRBJ1-5	.	.	TGCGCCAGCAGTCAATCCGTAATGGGCCTAATTCGTGGCAATCAGCCCCAGCATTTT	CASSQSVMGLIRGNQPQHF
TRBV11-2	TRBJ2-3	.	.	TGTGCCAGCAGCTTAAGTCTAGCCCAAAAAGAGAATACGCAGTATTTT	CASSLSLAQKENTQYF
TRBV11-2	TRBJ1-4	TRBD1	.	TGTGCCAGCAGCTTGACAGGGTACGTTGAAGAAAAACTGTTTTTT	CASSLTGYVEEKLFF
TRBV6-6	TRBJ1-2	.	.	TGTGCCAGCAGTATCGGTTCTAACTATGGCTACACCTTC	CASSIGSNYGYTF
TRBV27	TRBJ2-7	.	.	TGTGCCAGCAGTACCCTTTTGGGGGGTACCTACGAGCAGTACTTC	CASSTLLGGTYEQYF
TRBV12-3/TRBV12-4	TRBJ2-3	.	.	TGTGCCACCGGCACAGATACGCAGTATTTT	CATGTDTQYF
TRBV2	TRBJ2-3	.	.	TGTGCCAGCAGCGAGACTAGTCCGACAGATACGCAGTATTTT	CASSETSPTDTQYF
TRBV9	TRBJ2-1	.	.	TGTGCCAGCAGCGTAGTGGGGGCTTCCTACAATGAGCAGTTCTTC	CASSVVGASYNEQFF
TRBV19	TRBJ1-3	.	.	TGTGCCAGTCGGGACTCCCCTGGAAACACCATATATTTT	CASRDSPGNTIYF
TRBV6-5	TRBJ1-1	.	.	TGTGCCAGCAGTTACTCCAGTAACACTGAAGCTTTCTTT	CASSYSSNTEAFF
TRBV9	TRBJ2-1	TRBD2	.	TGTGCCAGCAGCGCCGCTCGGGGCAGCGGGGGGGCCTACAATGAGCAGTTCTTC	CASSAARGSGGAYNEQFF
TRBV18	TRBJ1-5	.	.	TGTGCCAGCTCACGCGGACAGAACAATCAGCCCCAGCATTTT	CASSRGQNNQPQHF
TRBV5-4	TRBJ2-7	.	.	TGTGCCAGCAGCTTGGGGCAGTGGCCCTACGAGCAGTACTTC	CASSLGQWPYEQYF
TRBV5-1	TRBJ2-3	TRBD1	.	TGCGCCAGCCGGATGGGACAGGAGACCGATACGCAGTATTTT	CASRMGQETDTQYF
TRBV6-5	TRBJ2-3	.	.	TGTGCCAGCAGTCAGACTAGTGGTAGAGATACGCAGTATTTT	CASSQTSGRDTQYF
TRBV2	TRBJ1-4	TRBD1	.	TGTGCCAGCACCGGCCCCCGGGACAGGAGTGCAACTAATGAAAAACTGTTTTTT	CASTGPRDRSATNEKLFF
TRBV25-1	TRBJ1-4	TRBD1	once	TGTGCCAGCAGTGCCCAAGCCGGGACAGGGGAGATCGGTGAAAAACTGTTTTTT	CASSAQAGTGEIGEKLFF
TRBV6-5	TRBJ2-3	.	.	TGTGCCAGCAGTCCCCCGGGCACAGATACGCAGTATTTT	CASSPPGTDTQYF
TRBV7-3	TRBJ1-6	.	.	TGTGCCAGCAGCACAGGGTTCAATTCACCCCTCCACTTT	CASSTGFNSPLHF
TRBV27	TRBJ1-4	TRBD1	.	TGTGCCAGCAGTCCCCGGACAGGGTCGGGTGAAAAACTGTTTTTT	CASSPRTGSGEKLFF
TRBV7-8	TRBJ2-5	TRBD2	.	TGTGCCAGCAGCTTAGCGGGTAGCGGGGGGGGAGAGACCCAGTACTTC	CASSLAGSGGGETQYF
TRBV7-2	TRBJ2-1	TRBD1	.	TGTGCCAGCAGCGCCTACGGTGGGCCAGGGGGGCAGTTCTTC	CASSAYGGPGGQFF
TRBV7-9	TRBJ1-2	.	.	TGTGCCAGCAGCCGGAGAGGTGGCTATGGCTACACCTTC	CASSRRGGYGYTF
TRBV9	TRBJ2-3	TRBD1	.	TGTGCCAGCAGCGGACAGGGGACGGGGGCAGATACGCAGTATTTT	CASSGQGTGADTQYF
TRBV5-3	TRBJ2-7	TRBD2	.	TGTGCCAGAAGCTTTAACCCTAGCGGGGGATCTCAGTACTTC	CARSFNPSGGSQYF
TRBV6-5	TRBJ1-2	TRBD1	.	TGTGCCAGCATACGGACAGGGCGCGATGGCTACACCTTC	CASIRTGRDGYTF
TRBV2	TRBJ2-3	.	many	TGTGCCAGCAGGGCTACAGGCACCCCAGGGTATTTT	CASRATGTPGYF
TRBV9	TRBJ2-3	TRBD2	once	TGTGCCAGCAGCGTGGCTAGCGGGGACTTTACAGATACGCAGTATTTT	CASSVASGDFTDTQYF